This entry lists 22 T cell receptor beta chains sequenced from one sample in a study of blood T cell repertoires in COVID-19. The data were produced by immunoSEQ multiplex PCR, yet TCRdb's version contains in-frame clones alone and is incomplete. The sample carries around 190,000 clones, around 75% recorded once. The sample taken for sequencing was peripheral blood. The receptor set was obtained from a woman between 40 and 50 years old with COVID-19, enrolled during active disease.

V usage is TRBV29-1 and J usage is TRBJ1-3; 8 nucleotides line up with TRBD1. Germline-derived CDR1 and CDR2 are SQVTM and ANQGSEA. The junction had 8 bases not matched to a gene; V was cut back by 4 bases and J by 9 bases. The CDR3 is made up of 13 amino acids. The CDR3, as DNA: TGCAGCGTTGTAATTCCCGGACAGGGCACCATATATTTT. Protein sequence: CSVVIPGQGTIYF. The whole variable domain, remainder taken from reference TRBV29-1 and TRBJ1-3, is SAVISQKPSRDICQRGTSLTIQCQVDSQVTMMFWYRQQPGQSLTLIATANQGSEATYESGFVIDKFPISRPNLTFSTLTVSNMSPEDSSIYLCSVVIPGQGTIYFGEGSWLTVV.

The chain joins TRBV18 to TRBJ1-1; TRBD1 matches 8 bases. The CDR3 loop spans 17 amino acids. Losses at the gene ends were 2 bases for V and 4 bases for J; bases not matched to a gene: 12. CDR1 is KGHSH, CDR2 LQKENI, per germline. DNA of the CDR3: TGTGCCAGCTCACCAAGGCAGGGGGCACGGGGGACCACTGAAGCTTTCTTT. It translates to CASSPRQGARGTTEAFF.

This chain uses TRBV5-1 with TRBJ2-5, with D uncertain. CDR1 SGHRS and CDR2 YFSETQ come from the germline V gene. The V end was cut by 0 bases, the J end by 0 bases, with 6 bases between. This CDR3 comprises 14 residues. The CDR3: CASSLAQYQETQYF. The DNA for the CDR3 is TGCGCCAGCAGCTTGGCTCAGTACCAAGAGACCCAGTACTTC.

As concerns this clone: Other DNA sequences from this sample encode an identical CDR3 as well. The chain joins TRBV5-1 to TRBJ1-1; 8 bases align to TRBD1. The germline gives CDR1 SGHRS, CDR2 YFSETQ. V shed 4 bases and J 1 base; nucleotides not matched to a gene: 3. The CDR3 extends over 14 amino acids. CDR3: CASSLDRGNTEAFF. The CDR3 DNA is TGCGCCAGCAGCCTAGACAGGGGGAACACTGAAGCTTTCTTT.

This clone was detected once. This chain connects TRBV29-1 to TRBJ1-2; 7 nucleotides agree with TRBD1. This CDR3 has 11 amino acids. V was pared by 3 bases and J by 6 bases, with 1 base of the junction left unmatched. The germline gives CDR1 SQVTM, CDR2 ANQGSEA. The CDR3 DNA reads TGCAGCGTTGATCAGGGGGATGGCTACACCTTC. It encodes CSVDQGDGYTF.

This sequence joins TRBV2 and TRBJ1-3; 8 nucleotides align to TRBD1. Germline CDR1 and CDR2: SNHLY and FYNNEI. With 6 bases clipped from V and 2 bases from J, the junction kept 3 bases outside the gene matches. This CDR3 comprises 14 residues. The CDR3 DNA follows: TGTGCCAGCAGCTTGACAGGGGCTGGAAACACCATATATTTT. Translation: CASSLTGAGNTIYF. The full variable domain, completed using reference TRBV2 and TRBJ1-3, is EPEVTQTPSHQVTQMGQEVILRCVPISNHLYFYWYRQILGQKVEFLVSFYNNEISEKSEIFDDQFSVERPDGSNFTLKIRSTKLEDSAMYFCASSLTGAGNTIYFGEGSWLTVV.

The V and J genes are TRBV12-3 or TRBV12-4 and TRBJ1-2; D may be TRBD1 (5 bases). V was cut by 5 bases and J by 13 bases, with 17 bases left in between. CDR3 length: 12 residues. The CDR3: CASSLPGLLRTF. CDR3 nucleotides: TGTGCCAGCAGTCTCCCGGGACTTCTGCGCACCTTC.

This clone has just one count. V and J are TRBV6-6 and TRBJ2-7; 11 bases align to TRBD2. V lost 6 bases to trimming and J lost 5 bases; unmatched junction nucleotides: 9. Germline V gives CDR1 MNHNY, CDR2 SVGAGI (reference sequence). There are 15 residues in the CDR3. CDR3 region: CASRIAGGDSHEQYF. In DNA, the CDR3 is TGTGCCAGCAGAATAGCGGGAGGGGATTCCCACGAGCAGTACTTC.

The CDR3 DNA is TGTGCCAGCAGCTTAGCGCTTGCCAGTTCCTACAATGAGCAGTTCTTC. Protein: CASSLALASSYNEQFF. The rearrangement links TRBV7-2 to TRBJ2-1; D remains unclear. CDR3 size: 16 residues. V dropped 0 bases and J dropped 1 base, with 10 bases sitting between them. Germline loops: CDR1 SGHTA, CDR2 FQGNSA.

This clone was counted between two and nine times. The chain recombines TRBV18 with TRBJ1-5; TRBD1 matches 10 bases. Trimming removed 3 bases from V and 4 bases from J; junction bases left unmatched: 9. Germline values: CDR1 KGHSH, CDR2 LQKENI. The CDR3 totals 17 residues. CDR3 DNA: TGTGCCAGCTCACCCCGGAGGGGGGACAGGGGAAATCAGCCCCAGCATTTT. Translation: CASSPRRGDRGNQPQHF. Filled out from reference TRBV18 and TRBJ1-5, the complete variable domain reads NAGVMQNPRHLVRRRGQEARLRCSPMKGHSHVYWYRQLPEEGLKFMVYLQKENIIDESGMPKERFSAEFPKEGPSILRIQQVVRGDSAAYFCASSPRRGDRGNQPQHFGDGTRLSIL.

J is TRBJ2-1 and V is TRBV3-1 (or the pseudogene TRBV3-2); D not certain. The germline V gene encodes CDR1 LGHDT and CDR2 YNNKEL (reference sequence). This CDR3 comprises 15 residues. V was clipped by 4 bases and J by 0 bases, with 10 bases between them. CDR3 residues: CASSREVFSYNEQFF. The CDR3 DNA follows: TGTGCCAGCAGCCGTGAGGTGTTCTCCTACAATGAGCAGTTCTTC.

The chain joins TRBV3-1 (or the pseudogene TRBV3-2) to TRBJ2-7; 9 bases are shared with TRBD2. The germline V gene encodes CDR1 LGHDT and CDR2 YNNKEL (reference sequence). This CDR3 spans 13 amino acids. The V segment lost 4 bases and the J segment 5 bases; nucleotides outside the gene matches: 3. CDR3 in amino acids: CASSRVAGDEQYF. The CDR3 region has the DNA TGTGCCAGCAGCCGAGTAGCGGGAGACGAGCAGTACTTC.

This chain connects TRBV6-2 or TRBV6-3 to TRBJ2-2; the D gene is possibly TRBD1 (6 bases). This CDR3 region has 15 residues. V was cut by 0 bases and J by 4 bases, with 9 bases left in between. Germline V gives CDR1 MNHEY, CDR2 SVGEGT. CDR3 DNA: TGTGCCAGCAGTTACTCTGGGGGCTTCACCGGGGAGCTGTTTTTT. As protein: CASSYSGGFTGELFF.

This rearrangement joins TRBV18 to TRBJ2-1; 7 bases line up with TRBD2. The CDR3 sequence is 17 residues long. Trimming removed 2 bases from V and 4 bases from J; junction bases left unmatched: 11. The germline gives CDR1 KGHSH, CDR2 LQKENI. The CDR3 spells CASSPTRGSYSYNEQFF. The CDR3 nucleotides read TGTGCCAGCTCACCAACTCGCGGGAGTTACTCTTACAATGAGCAGTTCTTC.

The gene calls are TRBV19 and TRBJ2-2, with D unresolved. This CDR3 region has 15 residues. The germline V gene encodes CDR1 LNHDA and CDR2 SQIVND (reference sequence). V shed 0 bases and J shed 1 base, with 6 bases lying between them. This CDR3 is CASSIEGRNTGELFF. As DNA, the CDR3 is TGTGCCAGTAGTATAGAGGGCAGGAACACCGGGGAGCTGTTTTTT.

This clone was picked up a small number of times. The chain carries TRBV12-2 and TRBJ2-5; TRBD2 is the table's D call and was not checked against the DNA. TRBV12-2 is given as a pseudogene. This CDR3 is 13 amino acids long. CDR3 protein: CAQLAGAQETQYF. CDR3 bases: TGTGCCCAACTAGCGGGGGCACAAGAGACCCAGTACTTC.

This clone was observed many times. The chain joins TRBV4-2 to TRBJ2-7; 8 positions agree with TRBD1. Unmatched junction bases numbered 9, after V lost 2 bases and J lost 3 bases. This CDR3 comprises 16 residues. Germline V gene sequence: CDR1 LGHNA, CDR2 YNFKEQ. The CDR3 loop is CASSQPGQGGYYEQYF. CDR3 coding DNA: TGTGCCAGCAGCCAACCCGGACAGGGCGGGTACTACGAGCAGTACTTC.

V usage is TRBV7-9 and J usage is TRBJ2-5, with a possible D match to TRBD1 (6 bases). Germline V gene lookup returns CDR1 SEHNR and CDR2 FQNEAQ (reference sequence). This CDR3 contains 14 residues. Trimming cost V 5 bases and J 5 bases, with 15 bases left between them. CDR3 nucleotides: TGTGCCAGCAGCGGCACAGGGAATTGGGAGACCCAGTACTTC. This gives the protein CASSGTGNWETQYF. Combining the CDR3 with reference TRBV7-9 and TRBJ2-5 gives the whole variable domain DTGVSQNPRHKITKRGQNVTFRCDPISEHNRLYWYRQTLGQGPEFLTYFQNEAQLEKSRLLSDRFSAERPKGSFSTLEIQRTEQGDSAMYLCASSGTGNWETQYFGPGTRLLVL.

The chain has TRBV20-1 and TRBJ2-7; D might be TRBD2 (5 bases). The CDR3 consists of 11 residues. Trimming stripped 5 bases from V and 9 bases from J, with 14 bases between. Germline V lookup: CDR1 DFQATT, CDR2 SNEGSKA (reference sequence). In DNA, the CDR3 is TGCAGTGCTTCAAGCGGCCACGGGCAGTACTTC. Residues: CSASSGHGQYF.

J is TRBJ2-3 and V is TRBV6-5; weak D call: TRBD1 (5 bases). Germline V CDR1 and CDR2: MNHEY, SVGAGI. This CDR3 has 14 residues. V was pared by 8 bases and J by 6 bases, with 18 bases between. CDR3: CASEWSGNRDTQYF. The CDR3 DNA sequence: TGTGCCAGCGAGTGGTCAGGGAACAGGGATACGCAGTATTTT.

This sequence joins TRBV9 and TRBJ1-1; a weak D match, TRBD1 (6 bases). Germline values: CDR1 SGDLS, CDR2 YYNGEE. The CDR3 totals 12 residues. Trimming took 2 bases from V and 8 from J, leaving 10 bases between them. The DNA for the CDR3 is TGTGCCAGCAGCGTGGGGACACGCGAAGCTTTCTTT. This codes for CASSVGTREAFF.

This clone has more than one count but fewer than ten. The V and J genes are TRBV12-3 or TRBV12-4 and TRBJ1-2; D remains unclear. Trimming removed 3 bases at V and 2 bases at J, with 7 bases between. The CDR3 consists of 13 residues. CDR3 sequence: CASSLHSNYGYTF. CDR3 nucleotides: TGTGCCAGCAGTTTGCACAGCAACTATGGCTACACCTTC.